This T cell receptor (beta chain) was captured in a study of shared clonotypes between healthy human individuals. Replicate PCRs for sorted subsets used approximately 220 ng DNA; this equaled tens of thousands of T cell genomes. Data came from immunoSEQ multiplex PCR; TCRdb stores just in-frame clones and leaves some out. The data contain about 2 million clones, 85% to 95% of them singletons. Donors included only healthy HIV-negative adults lacking recent acute infections or vaccinations. In the CD4+ fraction, cells were divided into CD45RA+ naive and CD45RA-negative memory subsets. Germline V gene sequence: CDR1 SGHTA, CDR2 FQGTGA. This CDR3 is built from 12 residues. V was pared by 0 bases and J by 4 bases, with 3 bases between.

The TCR originated in a young man in good health. The chain carries TRBV7-3 and TRBJ2-5; no clear D gene. The material sequenced was naive CD4+ T cells sorted from blood. The subset was: CD45RA+ positively selected. This CDR3 reads CASSLTTETQYF. The CDR3 DNA is TGTGCCAGCAGCTTAACAACAGAGACCCAGTACTTC.